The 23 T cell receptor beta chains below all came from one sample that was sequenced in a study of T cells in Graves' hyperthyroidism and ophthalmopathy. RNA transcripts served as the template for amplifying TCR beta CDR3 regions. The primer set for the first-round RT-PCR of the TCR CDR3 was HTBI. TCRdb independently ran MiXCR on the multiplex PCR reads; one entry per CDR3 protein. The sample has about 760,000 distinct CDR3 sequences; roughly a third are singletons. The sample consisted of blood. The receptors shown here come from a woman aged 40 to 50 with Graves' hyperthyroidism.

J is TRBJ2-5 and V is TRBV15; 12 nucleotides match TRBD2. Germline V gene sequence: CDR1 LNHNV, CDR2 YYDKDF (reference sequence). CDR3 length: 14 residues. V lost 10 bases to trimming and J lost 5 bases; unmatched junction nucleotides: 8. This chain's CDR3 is CASSTTSGSETQYF. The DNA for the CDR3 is TGTGCCAGCTCAACGACTAGCGGGAGTGAGACCCAGTACTTC.

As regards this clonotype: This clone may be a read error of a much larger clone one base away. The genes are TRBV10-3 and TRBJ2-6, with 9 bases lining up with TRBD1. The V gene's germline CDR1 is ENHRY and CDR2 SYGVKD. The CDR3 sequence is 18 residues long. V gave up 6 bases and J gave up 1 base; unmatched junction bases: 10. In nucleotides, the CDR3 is TGTGCCATCAGGGGAGCCGCCGGGACAGGGTCTGGGGCCAACGTCCTGACTTTC. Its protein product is CAIRGAAGTGSGANVLTF.

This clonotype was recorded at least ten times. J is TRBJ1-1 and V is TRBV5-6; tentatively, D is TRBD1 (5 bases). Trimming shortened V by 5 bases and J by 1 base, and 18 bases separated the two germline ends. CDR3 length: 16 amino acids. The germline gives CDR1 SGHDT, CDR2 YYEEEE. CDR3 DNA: TGTGCCAGCAGTCTTCCCCTAACGGACAAGAACACTGAAGCTTTCTTT. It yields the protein CASSLPLTDKNTEAFF.

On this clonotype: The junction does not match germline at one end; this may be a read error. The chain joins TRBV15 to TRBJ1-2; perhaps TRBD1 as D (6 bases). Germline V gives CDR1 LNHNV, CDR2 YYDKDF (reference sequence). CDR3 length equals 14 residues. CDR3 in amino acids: CPTSREGGNGGYTF. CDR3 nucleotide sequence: TGTCCCACCAGCAGAGAAGGGGGTAACGGTGGCTACACCTTC.

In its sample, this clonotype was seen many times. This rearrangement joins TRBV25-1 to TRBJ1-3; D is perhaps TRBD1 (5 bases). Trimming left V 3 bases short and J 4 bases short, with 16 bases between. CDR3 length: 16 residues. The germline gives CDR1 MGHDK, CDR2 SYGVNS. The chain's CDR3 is CASSEEGRYAGNTIYF. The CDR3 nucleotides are TGTGCCAGCAGTGAGGAGGGGCGATATGCAGGAAACACCATATATTTT. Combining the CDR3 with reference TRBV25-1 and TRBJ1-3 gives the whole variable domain EADIYQTPRYLVIGTGKKITLECSQTMGHDKMYWYQQDPGMELHLIHYSYGVNSTEKGDLSSESTVSRIRTEHFPLTLESARPSHTSQYLCASSEEGRYAGNTIYFGEGSWLTVV.

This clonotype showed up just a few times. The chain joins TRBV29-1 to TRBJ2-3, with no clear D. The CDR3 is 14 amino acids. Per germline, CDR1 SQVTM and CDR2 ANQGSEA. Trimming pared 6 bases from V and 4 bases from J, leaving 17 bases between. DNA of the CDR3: TGCAGCGTGGTACGGACGGTGATCGCAGATACGCAGTATTTT. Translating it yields CSVVRTVIADTQYF.

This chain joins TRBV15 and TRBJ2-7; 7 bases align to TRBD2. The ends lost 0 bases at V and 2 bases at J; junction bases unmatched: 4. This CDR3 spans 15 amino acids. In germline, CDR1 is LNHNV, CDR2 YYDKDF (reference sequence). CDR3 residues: CATSRDGGGAYEQYF. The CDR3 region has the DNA TGTGCCACCAGCAGAGATGGTGGGGGGGCCTACGAGCAGTACTTC.

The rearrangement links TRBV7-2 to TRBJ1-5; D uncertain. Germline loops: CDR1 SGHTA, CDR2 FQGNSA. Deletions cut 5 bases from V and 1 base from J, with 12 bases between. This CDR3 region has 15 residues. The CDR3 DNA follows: TGTGCCAGCAGCCGAGGTGGTCTGAGCAATCAGCCCCAGCATTTT. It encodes CASSRGGLSNQPQHF.

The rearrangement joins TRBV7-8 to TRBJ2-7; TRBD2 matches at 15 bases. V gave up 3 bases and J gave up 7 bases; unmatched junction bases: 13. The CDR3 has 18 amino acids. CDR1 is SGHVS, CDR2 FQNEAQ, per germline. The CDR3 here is CASSFGTSGRLTYNEQYF. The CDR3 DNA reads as TGTGCCAGCAGCTTTGGGACTAGCGGGAGGTTAACCTACAATGAGCAGTACTTC.

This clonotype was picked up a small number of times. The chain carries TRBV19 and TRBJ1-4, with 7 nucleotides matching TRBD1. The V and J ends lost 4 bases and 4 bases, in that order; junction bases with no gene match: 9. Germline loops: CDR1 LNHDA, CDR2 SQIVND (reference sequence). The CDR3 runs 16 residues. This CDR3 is CASSRPGGKDNEKLFF. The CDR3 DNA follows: TGTGCCAGTAGTAGGCCAGGGGGGAAAGATAATGAAAAACTGTTTTTT.

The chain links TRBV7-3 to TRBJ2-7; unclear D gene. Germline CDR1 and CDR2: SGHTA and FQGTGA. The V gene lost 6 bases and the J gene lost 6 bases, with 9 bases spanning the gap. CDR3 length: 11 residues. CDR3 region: CASSSEFEQYF. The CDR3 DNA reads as TGTGCCAGCAGTAGTGAGTTCGAGCAGTACTTC.

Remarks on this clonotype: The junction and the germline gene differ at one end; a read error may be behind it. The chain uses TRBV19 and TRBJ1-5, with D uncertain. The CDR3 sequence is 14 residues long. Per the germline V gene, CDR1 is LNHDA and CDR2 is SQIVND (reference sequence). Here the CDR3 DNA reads TGTGCCTGTAGTATAGAAGACACCAATCAGCCCCAGCATTTT. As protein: CACSIEDTNQPQHF.

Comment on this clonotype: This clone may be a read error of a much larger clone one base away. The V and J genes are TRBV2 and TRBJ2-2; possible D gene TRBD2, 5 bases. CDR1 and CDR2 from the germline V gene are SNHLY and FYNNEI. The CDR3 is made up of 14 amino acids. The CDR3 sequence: CASRNLGNTGELLF. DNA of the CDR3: TGTGCCAGTAGGAACCTCGGGAACACCGGGGAGCTGCTTTTT.

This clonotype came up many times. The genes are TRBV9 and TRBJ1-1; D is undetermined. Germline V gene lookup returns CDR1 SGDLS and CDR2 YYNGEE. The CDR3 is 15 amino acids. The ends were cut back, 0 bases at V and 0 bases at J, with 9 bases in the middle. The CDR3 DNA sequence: TGTGCCAGCAGCGTAGGGGGAAGCATGAACACTGAAGCTTTCTTT. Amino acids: CASSVGGSMNTEAFF.

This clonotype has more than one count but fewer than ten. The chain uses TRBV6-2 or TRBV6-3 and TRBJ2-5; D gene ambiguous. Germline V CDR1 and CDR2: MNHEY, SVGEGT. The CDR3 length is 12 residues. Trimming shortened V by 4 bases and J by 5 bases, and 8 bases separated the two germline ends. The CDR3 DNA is TGTGCCAGCAGTTCCAACATCGAGACCCAGTACTTC. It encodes CASSSNIETQYF.

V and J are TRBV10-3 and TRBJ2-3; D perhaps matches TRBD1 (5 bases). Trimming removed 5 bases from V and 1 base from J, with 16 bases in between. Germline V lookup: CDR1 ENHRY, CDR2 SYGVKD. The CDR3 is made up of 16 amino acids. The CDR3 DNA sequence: TGTGCCATCAGTCCTAACCGACAGATCCGCACAGATACGCAGTATTTT. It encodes CAISPNRQIRTDTQYF.

DNA for the CDR3: TGTGCCAGCAGGTATACAGGGTTTCAAGAGACCCAGTACTTC. Encoded protein: CASRYTGFQETQYF. V and J are TRBV5-6 and TRBJ2-5, with a tentative D call TRBD1 (6 bases). V was clipped by 5 bases and J by 2 bases, with 13 bases between them. Germline loops: CDR1 SGHDT, CDR2 YYEEEE. This CDR3 has 14 amino acids.

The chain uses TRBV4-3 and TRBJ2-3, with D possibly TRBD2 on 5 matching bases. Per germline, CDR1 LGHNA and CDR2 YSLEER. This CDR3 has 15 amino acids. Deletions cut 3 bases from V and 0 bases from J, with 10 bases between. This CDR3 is CASSHDYASTDTQYF. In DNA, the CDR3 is TGCGCCAGCAGCCATGACTACGCGAGCACAGATACGCAGTATTTT.

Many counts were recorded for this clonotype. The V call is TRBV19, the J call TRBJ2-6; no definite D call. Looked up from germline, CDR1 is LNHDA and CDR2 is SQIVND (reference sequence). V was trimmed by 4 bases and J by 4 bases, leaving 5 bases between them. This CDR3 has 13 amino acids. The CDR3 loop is CASSTPGANVLTF. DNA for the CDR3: TGTGCCAGTAGTACCCCGGGGGCCAACGTCCTGACTTTC.

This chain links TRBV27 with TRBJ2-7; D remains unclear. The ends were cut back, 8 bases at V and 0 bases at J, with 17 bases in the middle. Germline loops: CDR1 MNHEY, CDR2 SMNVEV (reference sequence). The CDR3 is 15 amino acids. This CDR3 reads CASGPPSSYSYEQYF. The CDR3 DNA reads TGTGCCAGCGGCCCACCCAGCAGCTACTCCTACGAGCAGTACTTC.

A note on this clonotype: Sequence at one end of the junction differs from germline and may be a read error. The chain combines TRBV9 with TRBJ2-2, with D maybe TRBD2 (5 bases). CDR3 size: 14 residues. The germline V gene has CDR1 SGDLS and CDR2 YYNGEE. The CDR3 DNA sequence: TGTGCCAGCAGCGCTCTTAGGTCAGCCGGGGAACTGTCTTTT. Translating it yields CASSALRSAGELSF.

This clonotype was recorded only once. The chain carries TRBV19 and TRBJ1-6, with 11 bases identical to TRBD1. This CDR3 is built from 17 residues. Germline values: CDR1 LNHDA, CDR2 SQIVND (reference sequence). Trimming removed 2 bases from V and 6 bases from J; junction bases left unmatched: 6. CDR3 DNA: TGTGCCAGTAGTATAAAATCGGACAGGGGGCTTAATTCACCCCTCCACTTT. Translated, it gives CASSIKSDRGLNSPLHF.

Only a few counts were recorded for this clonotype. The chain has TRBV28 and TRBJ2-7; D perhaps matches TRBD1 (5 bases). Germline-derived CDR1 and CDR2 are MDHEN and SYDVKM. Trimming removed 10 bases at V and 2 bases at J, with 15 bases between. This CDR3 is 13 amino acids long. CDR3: CATTGLGTYEQYF. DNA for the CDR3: TGTGCCACTACAGGCCTTGGGACCTACGAGCAGTACTTC.